This T cell receptor beta chain is from a study of T cell responses to AZD1222 COVID-19 vaccine. The CDR3 spans 15 residues. CDR1 KGHDR and CDR2 SFDVKD come from the germline V gene. V shed 5 bases and J 1 base; nucleotides not matched to a gene: 0. General study results and limits: Reports indicate that nearly half of spike-specific TCRs are directed at unmutated variant regions. The sample set comprised mostly white British donors with more females, and clonal diversity was possibly underestimated. There were repertoire samples only from the period after the peak T cell response. CD4 TCRs associated with vaccination spanned spike, dominating at 160-218 and 743-854.

As regards this clone: Antigen: not known.

Sequenced by immunoSEQ multiplex PCR; TCRdb stores in-frame clones only, minus some. The sample has about 130,000 clones, around 90% seen once. This TCR was sampled from an adult in good health. The V gene is TRBV24-1, the J gene TRBJ2-2, with 10 bases fitting TRBD2. Sequencing was performed on peripheral blood, taken on day 0 of AZD1222 vaccination. The CDR3 spells CATSGTSGNTGELFF. The CDR3 DNA follows: TGTGCCACCAGTGGGACTAGCGGGAACACCGGGGAGCTGTTTTTT.